This T cell receptor beta chain was profiled in a study of cytomegalovirus exposure and HLA in healthy donors. Study-wide context: Of all 400 or so donors who were genotyped, about 84% belonged to the Caucasian-associated ancestry cluster. Findings and caveats of the study: It was reported in a later analysis that an Asian-associated ancestry cluster showed fewer N-insertions than the roughly 670-donor mean. Cytomegalovirus association was listed for approximately 160 TCR beta chains.

The PCR ran on 60 Vbeta and 13 Jbeta primers. Profiling relied on immunoSEQ multiplex PCR, and the TCRdb table lists in-frame clones only, not all of them. The sample lists about 180,000 clones; approximately 72% were seen once. Points on this clone: Its target is not known.

V shed 2 bases and J 1 base; nucleotides not matched to a gene: 8. The CDR3 consists of 17 residues. The V gene's germline CDR1 is SGHDT and CDR2 YYEEEE. The gene calls are TRBV5-6 and TRBJ1-5; 8 bases fit TRBD1. The sequence derives from a human donor in good health. Sequenced input: PBMCs. CDR3 in DNA: TGTGCCAGCAGCTTCGCAGGGGGCGCGGGGAGCAATCAGCCCCAGCATTTT. This codes for CASSFAGGAGSNQPQHF.